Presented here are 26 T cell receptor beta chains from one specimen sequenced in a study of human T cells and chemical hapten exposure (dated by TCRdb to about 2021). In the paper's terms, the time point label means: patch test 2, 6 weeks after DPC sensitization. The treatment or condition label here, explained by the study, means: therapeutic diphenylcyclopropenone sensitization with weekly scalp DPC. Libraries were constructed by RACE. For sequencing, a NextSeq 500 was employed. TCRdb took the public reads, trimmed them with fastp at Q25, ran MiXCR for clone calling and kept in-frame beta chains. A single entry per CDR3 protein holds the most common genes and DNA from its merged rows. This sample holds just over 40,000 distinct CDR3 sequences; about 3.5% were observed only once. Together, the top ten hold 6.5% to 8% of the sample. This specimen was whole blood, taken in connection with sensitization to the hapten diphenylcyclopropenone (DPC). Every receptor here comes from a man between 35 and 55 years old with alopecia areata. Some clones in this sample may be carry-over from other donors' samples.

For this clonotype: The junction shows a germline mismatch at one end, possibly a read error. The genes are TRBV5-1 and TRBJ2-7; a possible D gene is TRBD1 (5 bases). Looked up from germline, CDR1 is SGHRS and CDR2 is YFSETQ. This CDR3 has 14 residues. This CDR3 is CASSLIDSSHEQYF. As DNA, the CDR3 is TGCGCCAGCAGCTTGATCGACAGCTCCCACGAGCAGTACTTC.

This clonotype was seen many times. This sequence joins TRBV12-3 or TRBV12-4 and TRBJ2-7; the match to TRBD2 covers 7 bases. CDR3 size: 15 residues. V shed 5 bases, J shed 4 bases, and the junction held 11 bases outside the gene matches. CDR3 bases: TGTGCCAGCAGTACCGGCCGGGGAGGGGTTTACGAGCAGTACTTC. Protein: CASSTGRGGVYEQYF.

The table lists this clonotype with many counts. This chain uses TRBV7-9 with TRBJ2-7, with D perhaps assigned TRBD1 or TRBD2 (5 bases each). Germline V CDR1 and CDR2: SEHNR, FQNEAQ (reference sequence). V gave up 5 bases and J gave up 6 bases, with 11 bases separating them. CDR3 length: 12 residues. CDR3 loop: CASSLLGTEQYF. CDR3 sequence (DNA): TGTGCCAGCAGCCTTTTGGGGACCGAGCAGTACTTC. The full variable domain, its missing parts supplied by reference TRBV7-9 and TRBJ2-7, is DTGVSQNPRHKITKRGQNVTFRCDPISEHNRLYWYRQTLGQGPEFLTYFQNEAQLEKSRLLSDRFSAERPKGSFSTLEIQRTEQGDSAMYLCASSLLGTEQYFGPGTRLTVT.

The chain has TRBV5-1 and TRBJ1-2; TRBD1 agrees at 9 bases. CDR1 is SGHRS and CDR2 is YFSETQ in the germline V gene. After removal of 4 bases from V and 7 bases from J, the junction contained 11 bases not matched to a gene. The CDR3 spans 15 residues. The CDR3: CASSGGTGTWRGYTF. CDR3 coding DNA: TGCGCCAGCAGCGGAGGGACAGGGACATGGCGTGGCTACACCTTC.

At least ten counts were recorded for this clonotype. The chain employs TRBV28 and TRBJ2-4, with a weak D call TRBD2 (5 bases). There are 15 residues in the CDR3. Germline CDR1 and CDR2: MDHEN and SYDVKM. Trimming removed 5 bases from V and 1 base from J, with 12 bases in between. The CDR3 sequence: CASSPSDLAKNIQYF. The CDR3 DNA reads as TGTGCCAGCAGTCCGTCGGACTTGGCCAAAAACATTCAGTACTTC.

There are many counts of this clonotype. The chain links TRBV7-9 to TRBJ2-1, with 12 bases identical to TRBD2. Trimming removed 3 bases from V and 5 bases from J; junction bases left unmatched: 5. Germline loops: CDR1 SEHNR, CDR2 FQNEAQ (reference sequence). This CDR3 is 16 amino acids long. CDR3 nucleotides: TGTGCCAGCAGCTTTCCTAGCGGGAGGGGCCACAATGAGCAGTTCTTC. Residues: CASSFPSGRGHNEQFF.

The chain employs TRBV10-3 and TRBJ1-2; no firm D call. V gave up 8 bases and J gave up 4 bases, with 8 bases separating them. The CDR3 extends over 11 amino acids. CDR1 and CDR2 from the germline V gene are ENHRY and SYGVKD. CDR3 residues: CAIGVGYGYTF. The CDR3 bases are TGTGCCATCGGTGTGGGCTATGGCTACACCTTC.

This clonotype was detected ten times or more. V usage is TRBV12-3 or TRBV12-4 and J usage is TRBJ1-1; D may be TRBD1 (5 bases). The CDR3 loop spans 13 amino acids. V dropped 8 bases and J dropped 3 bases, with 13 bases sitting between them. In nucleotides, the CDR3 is TGTGCCAGCCATAAAGGGGCGTACACTGAAGCTTTCTTT. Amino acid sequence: CASHKGAYTEAFF.

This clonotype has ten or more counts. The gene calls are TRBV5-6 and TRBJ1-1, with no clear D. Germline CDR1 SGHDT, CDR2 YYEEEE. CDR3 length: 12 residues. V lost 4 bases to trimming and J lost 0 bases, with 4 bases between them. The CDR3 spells CASSLVNTEAFF. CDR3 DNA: TGTGCCAGCAGCCTGGTGAACACTGAAGCTTTCTTT.

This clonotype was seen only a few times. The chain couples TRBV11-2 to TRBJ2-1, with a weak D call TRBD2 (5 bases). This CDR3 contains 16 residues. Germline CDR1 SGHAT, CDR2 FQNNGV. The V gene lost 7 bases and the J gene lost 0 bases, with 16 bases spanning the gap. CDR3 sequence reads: CASNPIGISSYNEQFF. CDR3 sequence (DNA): TGTGCCAGCAACCCAATCGGGATAAGCTCCTACAATGAGCAGTTCTTC.

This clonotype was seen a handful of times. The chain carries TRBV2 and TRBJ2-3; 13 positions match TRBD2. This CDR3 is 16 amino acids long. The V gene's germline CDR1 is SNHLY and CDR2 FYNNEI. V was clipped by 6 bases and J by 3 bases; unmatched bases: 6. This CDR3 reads CASRRTSGSLTDTQYF. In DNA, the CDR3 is TGTGCCAGCAGGCGGACTAGCGGGAGTCTGACAGATACGCAGTATTTT.

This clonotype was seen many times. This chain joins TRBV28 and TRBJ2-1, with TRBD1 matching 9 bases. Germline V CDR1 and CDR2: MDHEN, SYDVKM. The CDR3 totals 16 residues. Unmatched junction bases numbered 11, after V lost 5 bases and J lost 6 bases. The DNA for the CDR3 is TGTGCCAGCAGTCCCATAACCGGGACAGGGAGCAATGAGCAGTTCTTC. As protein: CASSPITGTGSNEQFF.

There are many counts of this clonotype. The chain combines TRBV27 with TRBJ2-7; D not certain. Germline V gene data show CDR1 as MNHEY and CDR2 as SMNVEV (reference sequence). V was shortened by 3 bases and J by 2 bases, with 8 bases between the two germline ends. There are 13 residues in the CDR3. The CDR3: CASSLTGAYEQYF. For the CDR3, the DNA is TGTGCCAGCAGTTTGACGGGTGCCTACGAGCAGTACTTC.

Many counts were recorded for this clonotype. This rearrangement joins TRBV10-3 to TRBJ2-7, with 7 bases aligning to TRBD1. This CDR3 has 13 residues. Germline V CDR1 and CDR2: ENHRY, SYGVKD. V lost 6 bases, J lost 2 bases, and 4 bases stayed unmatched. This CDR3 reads CAISLDRPYEQYF. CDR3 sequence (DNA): TGTGCCATCAGCCTGGACAGGCCCTACGAGCAGTACTTC.

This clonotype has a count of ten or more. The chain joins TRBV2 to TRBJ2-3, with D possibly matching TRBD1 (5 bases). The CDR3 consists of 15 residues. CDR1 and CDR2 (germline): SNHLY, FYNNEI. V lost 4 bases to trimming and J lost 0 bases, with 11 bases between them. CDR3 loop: CASSARTSSTDTQYF. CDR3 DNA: TGTGCCAGCAGTGCTAGGACAAGTAGCACAGATACGCAGTATTTT.

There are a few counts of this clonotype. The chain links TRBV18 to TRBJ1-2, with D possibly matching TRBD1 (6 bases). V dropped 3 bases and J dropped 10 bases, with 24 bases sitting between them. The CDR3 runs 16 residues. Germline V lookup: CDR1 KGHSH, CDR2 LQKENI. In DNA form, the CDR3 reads TGTGCCAGCTCACCGGCGGGACAAGCCACCGACCCAAACTACACCTTC. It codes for CASSPAGQATDPNYTF. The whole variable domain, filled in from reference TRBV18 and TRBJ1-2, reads NAGVMQNPRHLVRRRGQEARLRCSPMKGHSHVYWYRQLPEEGLKFMVYLQKENIIDESGMPKERFSAEFPKEGPSILRIQQVVRGDSAAYFCASSPAGQATDPNYTFGSGTRLTVV.

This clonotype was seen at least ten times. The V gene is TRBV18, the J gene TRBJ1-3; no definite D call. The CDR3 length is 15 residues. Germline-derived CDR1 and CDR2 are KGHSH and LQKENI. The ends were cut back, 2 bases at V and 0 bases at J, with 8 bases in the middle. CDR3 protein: CASSPNTVSGNTIYF. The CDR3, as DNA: TGTGCCAGCTCACCAAACACGGTCTCTGGAAACACCATATATTTT.

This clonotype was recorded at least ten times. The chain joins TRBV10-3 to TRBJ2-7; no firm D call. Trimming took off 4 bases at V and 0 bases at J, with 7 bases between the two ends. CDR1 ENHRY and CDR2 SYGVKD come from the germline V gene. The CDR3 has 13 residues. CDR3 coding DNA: TGTGCCATCAGTGTTATACCCTCCTACGAGCAGTACTTC. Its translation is CAISVIPSYEQYF.

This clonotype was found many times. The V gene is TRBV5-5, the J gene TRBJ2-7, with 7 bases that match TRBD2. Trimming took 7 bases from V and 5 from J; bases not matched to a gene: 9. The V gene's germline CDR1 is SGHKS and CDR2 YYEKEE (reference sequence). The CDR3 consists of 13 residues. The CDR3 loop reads CASRLALVNEQYF. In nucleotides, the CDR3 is TGTGCCAGCCGACTAGCCCTAGTGAACGAGCAGTACTTC.

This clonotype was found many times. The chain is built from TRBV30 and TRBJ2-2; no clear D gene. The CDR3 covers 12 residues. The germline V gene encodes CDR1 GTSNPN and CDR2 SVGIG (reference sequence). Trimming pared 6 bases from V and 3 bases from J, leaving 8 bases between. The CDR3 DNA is TGTGCCTGCTCCACCGACACCGGGGAGCTGTTTTTT. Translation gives CACSTDTGELFF. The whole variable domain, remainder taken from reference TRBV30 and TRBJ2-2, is SQTIHQWPATLVQPVGSPLSLECTVEGTSNPNLYWYRQAAGRGLQLLFYSVGIGQISSEVPQNLSASRPQDRQFILSSKKLLLSDSGFYLCACSTDTGELFFGEGSRLTVL.

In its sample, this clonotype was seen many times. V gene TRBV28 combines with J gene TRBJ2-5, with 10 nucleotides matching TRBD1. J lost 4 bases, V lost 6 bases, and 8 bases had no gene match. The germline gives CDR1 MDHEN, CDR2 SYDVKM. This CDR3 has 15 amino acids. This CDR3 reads CASSRTGGTTETQYF. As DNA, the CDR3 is TGTGCCAGCAGCCGGACAGGGGGAACTACAGAGACCCAGTACTTC.

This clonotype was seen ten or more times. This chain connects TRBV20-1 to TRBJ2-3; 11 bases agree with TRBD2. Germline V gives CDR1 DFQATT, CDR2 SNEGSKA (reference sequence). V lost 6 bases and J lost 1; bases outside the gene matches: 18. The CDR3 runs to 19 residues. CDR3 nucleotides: TGCAGTGCCCTGGGGCTAGCGGGAGGTATCAGCATTCGCACAGATACGCAGTATTTT. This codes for CSALGLAGGISIRTDTQYF.

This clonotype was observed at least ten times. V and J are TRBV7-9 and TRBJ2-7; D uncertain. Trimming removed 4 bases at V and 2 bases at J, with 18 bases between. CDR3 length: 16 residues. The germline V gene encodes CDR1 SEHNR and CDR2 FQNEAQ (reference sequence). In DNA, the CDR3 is TGTGCCAGCAGCTCCCAGACCGAAGGAAAACCCTACGAGCAGTACTTC. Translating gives CASSSQTEGKPYEQYF.

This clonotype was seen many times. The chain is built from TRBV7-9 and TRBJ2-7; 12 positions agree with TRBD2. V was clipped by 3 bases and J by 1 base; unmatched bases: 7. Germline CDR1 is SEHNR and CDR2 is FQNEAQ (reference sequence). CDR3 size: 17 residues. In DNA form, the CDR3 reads TGTGCCAGCAGCTTTTCGACTAGCGGGAGCCGGTCCTACGAGCAGTACTTC. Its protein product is CASSFSTSGSRSYEQYF.

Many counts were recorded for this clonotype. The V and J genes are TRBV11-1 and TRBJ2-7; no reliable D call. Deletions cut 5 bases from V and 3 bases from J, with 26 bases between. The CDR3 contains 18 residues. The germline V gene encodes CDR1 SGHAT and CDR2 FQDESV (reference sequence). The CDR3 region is CASSQPKSVGPLFYEQYF. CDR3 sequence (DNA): TGTGCCAGCAGCCAACCAAAATCCGTTGGCCCCTTGTTCTACGAGCAGTACTTC.

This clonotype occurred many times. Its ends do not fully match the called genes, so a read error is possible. The CDR3 here is CASSVAGRAENIQYF. The CDR3 bases are TGTGCCAGCAGCGTAGCGGGGAGAGCCGAAAACATTCAGTACTTC. The chain recombines TRBV7-2 with TRBJ2-4, with TRBD2 matching 8 bases. The CDR3 has 15 residues. Germline V gene lookup returns CDR1 SGHTA and CDR2 FQGNSA.